This T cell receptor (beta chain) came from a study of post-analysis software for immune sequencing data. The CDR3 runs to 14 residues. The V end was cut by 4 bases, the J end by 7 bases, with 14 bases between. Germline lookup yields CDR1 WSHSY and CDR2 SAAADI. Unique-molecular-identifier-tagged TCR beta cDNA libraries were used. Using its own MiXCR run on the PCR reads, TCRdb lists one record per CDR3 protein. In the table there are roughly 800,000 distinct CDR3 sequences, roughly 29% of which are singletons. This clonotype has more than one count but fewer than ten. Its antigen is undetermined. Study-wide points: TRBV5-6, TRBV5-1 and TRBV20-1 were among a handful of TRBV segments more frequent in patients than controls.

The rearrangement uses TRBV10-2 and TRBJ1-5, with a possible D match to TRBD1 (5 bases). This TCR was sampled from a girl aged 10 to 17 with multiple sclerosis. What was sequenced was blood. DNA of the CDR3: TGCGCCAGCAGTGTTTGGGGGTATGGGCAGCCCCAGCATTTT. Translated: CASSVWGYGQPQHF.